The sample holds a few counts of the clone carrying this T cell receptor (beta chain). The antigen is not known. Universal primer sites and UMIs were introduced during 5'RACE template-switching synthesis of TCR cDNA. Each CDR3 protein gets one entry after TCRdb re-called the 5' RACE reads with MiXCR. The sample lists 400,000 to 650,000 distinct CDR3 sequences, 20% to 25% seen once, with about 16% in the top ten. The source of the sample is a study of T cells after yellow fever vaccination. Study results and caveats: Reappearance after the booster was seen for most primary-vaccination clones, at 95% to 96% CD4 and 88% CD8.

V dropped 8 bases and J dropped 7 bases, with 11 bases sitting between them. The CDR3 loop spans 11 amino acids. CDR1 and CDR2 (germline): MDHEN, SYDVKM. This receptor was obtained from a man aged 18 to 29 who received the YFV17D yellow fever vaccine. V and J are TRBV28 and TRBJ1-1; tentatively, D is TRBD1 (5 bases). This specimen was PBMCs, taken around 3 weeks after the first yellow fever vaccination. CDR3 protein: CASQGAIEAFF. The CDR3 bases are TGTGCCAGCCAGGGCGCAATTGAAGCTTTCTTT. The full variable domain, with the rest looked up from reference TRBV28 and TRBJ1-1, is DVKVTQSSRYLVKRTGEKVFLECVQDMDHENMFWYRQDPGLGLRLIYFSYDVKMKEKGDIPEGYSVSREKKERFSLILESASTNQTSMYLCASQGAIEAFFGQGTRLTVV.